The TCR beta chain under discussion was sequenced for a study of T cells in Graves' hyperthyroidism and ophthalmopathy (dated by TCRdb to 2018 to 2020). Context from the whole study: Peripheral blood samples were taken at the time of initial diagnosis, prior to any treatment. After blood sampling, hyperthyroidism patients were treated with methimazole at a starting dose of 30 mg daily, and ophthalmopathy patients were treated with high-dose intravenous methylprednisolone. TCR V-J signatures able to tell the groups apart were searched for in a discovery cohort of approximately 95 patients, of whom fewer than 45 had Graves' ophthalmopathy and roughly 59 had stable Graves' hyperthyroidism. An independent validation cohort of around 19 hyperthyroidism patients and 15 or so patients who later progressed to ophthalmopathy tested prospective prediction of ophthalmopathy. Thyroid tissue and blood T-cell repertoires from about six Graves' hyperthyroidism patients were also compared in the study. According to the paper, TCR Vbeta CDR3 sequencing was carried out on 135 peripheral blood samples, which came from 40 to 45 ophthalmopathy, around 74 hyperthyroidism and approximately 17 progressor patients. The 75 to 100 discovery patients were randomly split 7:3 into training and test sets.

Study-level results and caveats: In validation, the model predicted progression to ophthalmopathy with just under 71% sensitivity and around 72% specificity, a median of around six months before onset. A 13 V-J signature model separated ophthalmopathy from stable hyperthyroidism, with just over 85% sensitivity and just under 84% specificity in cross-validation and 80%/75% in testing. Most expanded thyroid clonotypes (frequency above 0.001) were also detected in blood, a finding suggesting that blood repertoires may reflect thyroid immune responses. No statistical method was used to set the sample size in advance, and investigators knew the group allocation.

The TCR beta CDR3 regions were amplified from the RNA transcripts. For the first round of RT-PCR on the TCR CDR3, the HTBI primer set was used together with the Qiagen OneStep RT-PCR kit. A second multiplex PCR round built the libraries, followed by size selection and purification. Libraries were sequenced paired-end with 100 bp reads on an Illumina HiSeq2000. The authors processed their data as follows. Raw data were processed with SOAPnuke, discarding reads with adapters, uncalled bases, mean Phred below 15, or no exact constant-primer or identifier match. COPE v1.2.5 was used to merge high-quality paired reads, and clonotypes were defined as unique nucleotide sequences. Clonotypes were aligned to IMGT TRBV, TRBD and TRBJ reference segments using MiTCR v1.1. Only V-J combinations with frequency above 0.0001, covering about 99% of repertoires, were analysed. A TCS score was defined as the ratio of F50 (clonal expansion) to E x V (chaos), with BLOSUM62-based TCRdist applied between CDR3 peptides within each V-J. Welch's t-statistics and random forest reduced 500 to 650 V-J features to roughly 13, which were used in a naive Bayes classifier (R e1071). Starting from the raw public reads, TCRdb applied fastp trimming at Q25, assembled clones with MiXCR and retained in-frame beta chains. Rows are unified per CDR3 protein, each entry keeping the most common DNA and genes. The V and J calls come from TCRdb's annotation, not from the publication. The sample table contains about 560,000 distinct CDR3 sequences; only one count was recorded for less than 20% of them. The top ten hold roughly 7.3% of the sample.

From its cysteine to its phenylalanine, the CDR3 spans 15 amino acids. Only CDR3 DNA remains: 45 bases, in frame from the first base. A distance of 15 bases separates the germline ends of V and J, which lose 3 bases and 3 bases respectively. For CDR1 and CDR2, the germline V gene (reference sequence) lists DFQATT and SNEGSKA. Graves' hyperthyroidism was defined as stable when no progression to ophthalmopathy occurred over 18 months of follow-up. The hyperthyroidism patients were between 18 and 65 years old and newly diagnosed, with a disease duration of less than 2 months. Any patient with an uncontrolled infection, another autoimmune disease, pregnancy or lactation was excluded. Clinical symptoms, serum thyroxine and TRAb, thyroid ultrasound, and orbital computed tomography formed the basis for the diagnoses. Ficoll-Paque density gradient centrifugation was used to isolate PBMCs from around 10 ml of fresh peripheral blood. Total RNA was extracted using Trizol reagent, and RNA quality was assessed on an Agilent 2100 Bioanalyzer.

As for this clonotype: Its antigen remains unidentified. Base quality data are lacking; no much larger clone is found one base away.

Here the chain combines TRBV20-1 and TRBJ2-1; a weak D assignment points to TRBD2 (5 bases agree). Source material: blood. The receptor comes from a woman aged 25 to 39 with Graves' hyperthyroidism. The base sequence is TGCAGTGCTAGGAAACCCTCTAGCCTCTACAATGAGCAGTTCTTC. Protein translation: CSARKPSSLYNEQFF.